Given below is one TCR beta chain in context. Its specificity is unknown. The entry originates in a study of T cell responses to AZD1222 COVID-19 vaccine. Some clones are missing from TCRdb's copy, which holds only in-frame ones; the method was immunoSEQ multiplex PCR. The repertoire holds approximately 90,000 clones, with 75% to 90% as singletons. Study conclusions and caveats: Mapped onto spike, vaccine-associated CD4 TCRs spanned it and were dominant at 160-218 and 743-854. Repertoires were obtained solely post-peak T cell response. Among AZD1222 vaccinees, only six were seropositive at baseline. Most donors were white British, females outnumbered males, and clonal diversity was possibly underestimated.

Trimming pared 5 bases from V and 7 bases from J, leaving 11 bases between. CDR3 length equals 12 residues. This TCR came from an adult who received the AZD1222 COVID-19 vaccine. The specimen comprised peripheral blood, sampled 28 days after the second AZD1222 dose. The J gene is TRBJ1-2, the V gene TRBV12-3 or TRBV12-4, with no clear D. The CDR3 DNA is TGTGCCAGCAGTCTTAAAAGGATTGGCTACACCTTC. It is translated as CASSLKRIGYTF.